This T cell receptor (beta chain) was captured in a study of T-cell reconstitution after alpha-beta-depleted transplantation in children. The CDR3 spans 15 residues. The V end was cut by 3 bases, the J end by 0 bases, with 11 bases between. Germline CDR1 and CDR2: MNHNS and SASEGT. Using unique molecular identifiers, the investigators prepared the TCRbeta library. TCRdb called the PCR reads again in MiXCR, with one record for every CDR3 protein. The top ten clones hold 2% to 2.5% of a sample with roughly 500,000 distinct CDR3 sequences, roughly 33% of them seen once. There are a few counts of this clonotype.

The source material was PBMCs from the stem cell graft donor, sampled from the stem cell graft. The V and J genes are TRBV6-1 and TRBJ1-2, with a tentative D call TRBD1 (6 bases). The source of this sequence is a human donor who donated a stem cell graft to a child with aplastic anemia. CDR3: CASSDRGGPNYGYTF. The CDR3 DNA follows: TGTGCCAGCAGTGATCGGGGGGGCCCTAACTATGGCTACACCTTC.